At least ten counts were recorded for the clone carrying this T cell receptor (beta chain). With 6 bases clipped from V and 4 bases from J, the junction kept 6 bases outside the gene matches. This CDR3 region has 15 residues. The germline V gene encodes CDR1 KGHSH and CDR2 LQKENI. This sample stems from a study of T cells in Graves' hyperthyroidism and ophthalmopathy. Study as a whole: Peripheral blood was secured at the point of initial diagnosis, before any treatment.

Authors of the study amplified TCR beta CDR3 regions from RNA transcripts. In the first-round RT-PCR of the TCR CDR3, the HTBI primer set was used. A single record per CDR3 protein comes from TCRdb applying MiXCR to the multiplex PCR reads. This table has around 280,000 distinct CDR3 sequences, approximately 14% appearing once. No ophthalmopathy progression within 18 months constituted stable Graves' hyperthyroidism. Patients were aged 18 to 65, had disease duration under 2 months, and had newly diagnosed hyperthyroidism. PBMCs were collected from an approximately 9 ml volume of fresh peripheral blood.

The specimen sequenced was blood. This chain links TRBV18 with TRBJ1-4; 9 nucleotides match TRBD1. This TCR derives from a woman in her forties with Graves' hyperthyroidism. The CDR3 protein is CASSEGQGVNEKLFF. CDR3 nucleotide sequence: TGTGCCAGCTCGGAGGGACAGGGTGTTAATGAAAAACTGTTTTTT.